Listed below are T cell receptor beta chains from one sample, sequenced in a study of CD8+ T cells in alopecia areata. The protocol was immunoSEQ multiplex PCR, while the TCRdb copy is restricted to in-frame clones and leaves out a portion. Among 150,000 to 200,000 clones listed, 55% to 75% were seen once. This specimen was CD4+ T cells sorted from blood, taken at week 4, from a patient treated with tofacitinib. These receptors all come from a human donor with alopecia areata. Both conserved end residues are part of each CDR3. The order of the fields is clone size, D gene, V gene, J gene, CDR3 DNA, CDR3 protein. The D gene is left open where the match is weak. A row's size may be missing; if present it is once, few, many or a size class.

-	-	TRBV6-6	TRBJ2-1	TGTGCCAGCTCCGCTCTTGTCTACAATGAGCAGTTCTTC	CASSALVYNEQFF
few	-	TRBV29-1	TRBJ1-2	TGCAGCTCCCGGGTGGGAAGGGATGGCTACACCTTC	CSSRVGRDGYTF
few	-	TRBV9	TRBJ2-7	TGTGCCAGCAGCGTATATCCGGGCTCGCAAGAGCAGTACTTC	CASSVYPGSQEQYF
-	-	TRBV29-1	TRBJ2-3	TGCAGCGTTGAAAAACAGGTTTCAGATACGCAGTATTTT	CSVEKQVSDTQYF
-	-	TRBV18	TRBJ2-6	TGTGCCAGCTCCCCCTTGGGGCCCTCCACCTCTGGGGCCAACGTCCTGACTTTC	CASSPLGPSTSGANVLTF
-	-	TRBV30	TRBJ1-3	TGTGCCTGGTCCCGACTGAGCTCTGGAAACACCATATATTTT	CAWSRLSSGNTIYF
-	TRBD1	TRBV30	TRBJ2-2	TGTGCCTGGCAACAGGGGGCCGGGGAGCTGTTTTTT	CAWQQGAGELFF
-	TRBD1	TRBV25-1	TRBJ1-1	TGTGCCAGCAGTACCAAGGGGGCGCTAACTGAAGCTTTCTTT	CASSTKGALTEAFF
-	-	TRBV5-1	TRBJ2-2	TGCGCCAGCAGCTTCTTTGCAGAGAGAGGCACCGGGGAGCTGTTTTTT	CASSFFAERGTGELFF
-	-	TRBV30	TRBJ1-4	TGTGCCTGGAGTGTACGCGCAACTAATGAAAAACTGTTTTTT	CAWSVRATNEKLFF
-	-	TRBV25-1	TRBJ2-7	TGTGCCAGCAGTGAACCAGGGCCTATATCCTACGAGCAGTACTTC	CASSEPGPISYEQYF
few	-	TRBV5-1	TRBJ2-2	TGCGCCAGCAGCTTGACGACAGGGAACACCGGGGAGCTGTTTTTT	CASSLTTGNTGELFF
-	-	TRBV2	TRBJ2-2	TGTGCCAGCAGTAGAGACGCCTGGGGGGAGCTGTTTTTT	CASSRDAWGELFF
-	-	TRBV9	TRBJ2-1	TGTGCCAGCAGCGTAGGGGGAACGGGTGAGCAGTTCTTC	CASSVGGTGEQFF
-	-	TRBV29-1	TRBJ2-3	TGCAGCGTGGGTGATACGCAGTATTTT	CSVGDTQYF
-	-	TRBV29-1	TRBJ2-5	TGCAGCGTTGACGGCAGGGGACAAGAGACCCAGTACTTC	CSVDGRGQETQYF
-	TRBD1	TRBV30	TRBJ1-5	TGTGCCTGGAGTGTACTTACAGGGGATCAGCCCCAGCATTTT	CAWSVLTGDQPQHF
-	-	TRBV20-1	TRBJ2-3	TGCAGTGCTATGGGCCGGGGTACGCAGTATTTT	CSAMGRGTQYF
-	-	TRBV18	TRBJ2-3	TGTGCCAGCTCACCACAGGCGACAGGACCCACAGATACGCAGTATTTT	CASSPQATGPTDTQYF
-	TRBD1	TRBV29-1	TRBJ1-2	TGCAGCGTTGAAGGTCGCCAGGGGGATGGCTACACCTTC	CSVEGRQGDGYTF
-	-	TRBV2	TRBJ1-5	TGTGCCAGCAGTGAATCGGGTGGCAATCAGCCCCAGCATTTT	CASSESGGNQPQHF
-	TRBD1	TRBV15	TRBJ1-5	TGTGCCACCAGCAGAGATTGGACAGGGGAGAATCAGCCCCAGCATTTT	CATSRDWTGENQPQHF
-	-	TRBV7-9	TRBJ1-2	TGTGCCAGCAGCACAGGGAACTATGGCTACACCTTC	CASSTGNYGYTF
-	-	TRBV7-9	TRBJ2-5	TGTGCCAGCAGCTGGGTCCCGGGACGATTCCAAGAGACCCAGTACTTC	CASSWVPGRFQETQYF
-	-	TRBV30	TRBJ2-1	TGTGCCTGGAGAGGAGGAGGGAGGAATGAGCAGTTCTTC	CAWRGGGRNEQFF
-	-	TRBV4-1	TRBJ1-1	TGCGCCAGCAGCCAAGCTCCATCCACCAGGTTTAGTACAAACACTGAAGCTTTCTTT	CASSQAPSTRFSTNTEAFF
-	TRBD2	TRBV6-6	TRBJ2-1	TGTGCCAGCAGTTACCGACTAGCGGGTAAGAACGAGCAGTTCTTC	CASSYRLAGKNEQFF
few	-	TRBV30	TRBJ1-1	TGTGCCTGGAGTGTATGGGGTGGGTTGAACACTGAAGCTTTCTTT	CAWSVWGGLNTEAFF
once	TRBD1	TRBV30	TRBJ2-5	TGTGCCTGGAGTCAGGGACAGGTAGAGGAGACCCAGTACTTC	CAWSQGQVEETQYF
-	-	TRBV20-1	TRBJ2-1	TGCAGTGCTCCCCGGGACAATGAGCAGTTCTTC	CSAPRDNEQFF
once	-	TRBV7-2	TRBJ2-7	TGTGCCAGCAGCTTAGACAGGTTTAGATCCTACGAGCAGTACTTC	CASSLDRFRSYEQYF
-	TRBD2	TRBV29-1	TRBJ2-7	TGCAGCGTTGGCCGGGGGGGGCTAACCTACGAGCAGTACTTC	CSVGRGGLTYEQYF
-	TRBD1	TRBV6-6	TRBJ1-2	TGTGCCAGCAGTCTACGGACAGGGGGCTATGGCTACACCTTC	CASSLRTGGYGYTF
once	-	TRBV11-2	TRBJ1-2	TGTGCCAGCAGCCGAAACTTCGCCGGATTGAACTATGGCTACACCTTC	CASSRNFAGLNYGYTF
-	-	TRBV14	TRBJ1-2	TGTGCCAGCAGCCCTTCCCTGGGGACCCCAGGCTATGGCTACACCTTC	CASSPSLGTPGYGYTF
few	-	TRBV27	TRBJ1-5	TGTGCCAGCAGCTCAAACCCGCAGGGGATTGAGCCCCAGCATTTT	CASSSNPQGIEPQHF
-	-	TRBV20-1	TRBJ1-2	TGCAGTGCTGAGGGGGTTCATGGCTACACCTTC	CSAEGVHGYTF
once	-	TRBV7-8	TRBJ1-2	TGTGCCAGCAGCTCGGGGATCTCCGCTGGCTACACCTTC	CASSSGISAGYTF
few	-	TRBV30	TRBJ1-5	TGTGCCTGGAGCCCTGGACAGATAGATCAGCCCCAGCATTTT	CAWSPGQIDQPQHF
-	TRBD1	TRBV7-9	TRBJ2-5	TGTGCCAGCAGCTTAAGGACAGGGAAGGAGGAGACCCAGTACTTC	CASSLRTGKEETQYF
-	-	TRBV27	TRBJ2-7	TGTGCCAGCAGTTTATCGAGGGGCGAGCAGTACTTC	CASSLSRGEQYF
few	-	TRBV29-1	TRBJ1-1	TGCAGCGGAGGACGGATGAACACTGAAGCTTTCTTT	CSGGRMNTEAFF